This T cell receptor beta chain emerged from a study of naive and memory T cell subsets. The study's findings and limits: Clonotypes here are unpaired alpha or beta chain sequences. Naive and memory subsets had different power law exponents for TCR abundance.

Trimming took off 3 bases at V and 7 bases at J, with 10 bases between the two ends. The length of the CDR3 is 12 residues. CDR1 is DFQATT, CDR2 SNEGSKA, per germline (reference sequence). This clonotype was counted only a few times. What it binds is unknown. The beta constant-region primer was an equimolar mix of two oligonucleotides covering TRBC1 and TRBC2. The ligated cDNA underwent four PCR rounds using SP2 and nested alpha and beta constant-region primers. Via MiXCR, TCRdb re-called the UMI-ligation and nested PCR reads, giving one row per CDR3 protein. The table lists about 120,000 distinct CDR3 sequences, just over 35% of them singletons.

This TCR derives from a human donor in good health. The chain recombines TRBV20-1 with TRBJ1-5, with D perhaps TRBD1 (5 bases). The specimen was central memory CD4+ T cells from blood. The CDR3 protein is CSASSGRQPQHF. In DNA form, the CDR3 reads TGCAGTGCTAGTTCAGGGCGGCAGCCCCAGCATTTT.